These T cell receptor beta chains were read from a single sample in a study of shared T cell receptors in the human thymus. TCRdb's copy holds only in-frame clones and misses some; the assay was immunoSEQ multiplex PCR. The sample records hundreds of thousands of clones, 70% to 80% being singletons. The same sample was also studied in work on human thymus T cells.

The sequencing sample was made of thymocytes. The source is a boy under two years old with a congenital heart defect. CDR3s include the opening cysteine and the closing phenylalanine or tryptophan. Each record gives: J gene, clone size, D gene, V gene, CDR3 DNA, CDR3 protein. A D gene is named only where the DNA matches it firmly. Size tells how often a clone was seen (once, few, many) or the class of an expanded clone, and some rows leave it out.

TRBJ2-2,-,TRBD2,TRBV27,TGTGCCAGCCGATGGGGGGGACGGACCGGGGAGCTGTTTTTT,CASRWGGRTGELFF
TRBJ2-7,-,TRBD1,TRBV7-9,TGTGCCAGCAGCTTAGTGGGACAGGGAGGCGAGCAGTACTTC,CASSLVGQGGEQYF
TRBJ1-1,few,TRBD1,TRBV5-8,TGTGCCAGCAGCTTGTCAGGACCGACAGGGTCAACGAACACTGAAGCTTTCTTT,CASSLSGPTGSTNTEAFF
TRBJ2-1,-,-,TRBV28,TGTGCCAGCAGCACTAATGAGCAGTTCTTC,CASSTNEQFF
TRBJ2-7,-,TRBD2,TRBV25-1,TGTGCCAGCAGTGTAGCGGGAGGCTACGAGCAGTACTTC,CASSVAGGYEQYF
TRBJ2-7,-,-,TRBV21-1,TGTGCCAGCAGCAAAGAAAAGGGGGTGGGCGAGCAGTACTTC,CASSKEKGVGEQYF
TRBJ1-2,-,TRBD1,TRBV6-1,TGTGCCAGCAGGGAAGGGGCAGGGGGCTATGGCTACACCTTC,CASREGAGGYGYTF
TRBJ2-3,-,-,TRBV19,TGTGCCAGTAGTATAGCCCGCGGGAATACGCAGTATTTT,CASSIARGNTQYF
TRBJ2-7,-,-,TRBV7-2,TGTGCCAGCAGCCCCACGTCCGGGTCCTTCCCCTACGAGCAGTACTTC,CASSPTSGSFPYEQYF
TRBJ2-1,-,-,TRBV20-1,TGCAGTGCTGAGTTCTACAATGAGCAGTTCTTC,CSAEFYNEQFF
TRBJ1-4,-,-,TRBV15,TGTGCCACCAGCAGATTCGCTCCGGGACAAGGGGAAAAACTGTTTTTT,CATSRFAPGQGEKLFF
TRBJ1-4,-,TRBD1,TRBV15,TGTGCCACCAGCAGAGGGTCCGGGACAGGGCCCAATCATGAAAAACTGTTTTTT,CATSRGSGTGPNHEKLFF
TRBJ1-1,-,-,TRBV6-1,TGTGCCAGCAGTGATGGAGGGGTCACTGAAGCTTTCTTT,CASSDGGVTEAFF
TRBJ2-5,-,TRBD1,TRBV14,TGTGCCAGCAGCCGTCGGACAGGTCGACGCTGGGGGGAGACCCAGTACTTC,CASSRRTGRRWGETQYF
TRBJ2-5,-,-,TRBV27,TGTGCCAGCAGTTTAGGAGCGGACCAAGAGACCCAGTACTTC,CASSLGADQETQYF
TRBJ2-7,-,-,TRBV5-1,TGCGCCAGCAGGCGGACAGTATACGAGCAGTACTTC,CASRRTVYEQYF
TRBJ1-5,once,-,TRBV30,TGTGCCTGGAGCCGGGAGTTGTCGGGCAATCAGCCCCAGCATTTT,CAWSRELSGNQPQHF